The 19 T cell receptor beta chains reported below all come from one sample, sequenced in a study of identical twins. TCRdb reprocessed the 5' RACE reads with MiXCR, giving one entry per CDR3 protein. The sample carries fewer than 550,000 distinct CDR3 sequences, over 12% recorded once. This sample was also put to use in a study of yellow fever vaccine responses in identical twins.

The source material was CD4+ T cells sorted from blood. The receptors originated from a woman under 30 in good health.

This clonotype was seen a handful of times. The genes are TRBV21-1 and TRBJ2-7; the D call of TRBD1 is as the table states it, not checked on the DNA. TRBV21-1 is a known pseudogene. This CDR3 is built from 16 residues. The CDR3 DNA sequence: TGTGCCAGCAGCAAGCCGGGGGCCTGGGGAACCTACGAGCAGTACTTC. Protein product: CASSKPGAWGTYEQYF.

This clonotype came up many times. The chain has TRBV20-1 and TRBJ2-7, with 8 positions matching TRBD1. The V and J ends lost 4 bases and 0 bases, in that order; junction bases with no gene match: 5. Germline assignment: CDR1 DFQATT and CDR2 SNEGSKA (reference sequence). CDR3 length: 14 residues. CDR3: CSANRDRSSYEQYF. For the CDR3, the DNA is TGCAGTGCTAACCGGGACAGGAGCTCCTACGAGCAGTACTTC.

The chain employs TRBV5-1 and TRBJ2-3; 7 nucleotides align to TRBD1. Germline assignment: CDR1 SGHRS and CDR2 YFSETQ. V trimming: 4 bases; J trimming: 3 bases; junction bases outside the gene matches: 5. This CDR3 spans 14 amino acids. The CDR3 DNA follows: TGCGCCAGCAGCCCCCGACAGGGAACAGATACGCAGTATTTT. Its translation: CASSPRQGTDTQYF.

This rearrangement joins TRBV7-6 to TRBJ2-3; D remains ambiguous. The V gene lost 2 bases and the J gene lost 0 bases, with 6 bases spanning the gap. This CDR3 is built from 14 residues. Germline CDR1 reads SGHVS; CDR2 reads FNYEAQ. CDR3 nucleotides: TGTGCCAGCAGCTTAATGACAAGCACAGATACGCAGTATTTT. It translates to CASSLMTSTDTQYF.

This clonotype was counted at least ten times. This chain joins TRBV12-3 or TRBV12-4 and TRBJ1-3; D gene unclear. Trimming shortened V by 3 bases and J by 0 bases, and 6 bases separated the two germline ends. The CDR3 is made up of 14 amino acids. The CDR3 nucleotides are TGTGCCAGCAGTTTTAGGAGCTCTGGAAACACCATATATTTT. Protein sequence: CASSFRSSGNTIYF.

There are a few counts of this clonotype. V gene TRBV24-1 combines with J gene TRBJ2-1, with a tentative D call TRBD2 (5 bases). Germline CDR1 KGHDR, CDR2 SFDVKD. Trimming left V 5 bases short and J 7 bases short, with 14 bases between. The CDR3 is 14 residues long. The CDR3 loop is CATSVASLENEQFF. The CDR3 DNA sequence: TGTGCCACCAGTGTAGCTAGCTTAGAGAATGAGCAGTTCTTC.

The J gene is TRBJ2-1, the V gene TRBV20-1; 10 bases align to TRBD1. The CDR3 extends over 13 amino acids. The germline V gene encodes CDR1 DFQATT and CDR2 SNEGSKA (reference sequence). The ends lost 7 bases at V and 9 bases at J; junction bases unmatched: 9. The CDR3 bases are TGCAGTGTCGACAGGGGGCCAGGGGGTGAGCAGTTCTTC. Residues: CSVDRGPGGEQFF.

Only a few counts were recorded for this clonotype. The V call is TRBV25-1, the J call TRBJ2-3; a weak D match, TRBD1 (5 bases). Trimming stripped 4 bases from V and 0 bases from J, with 14 bases between. Looked up from germline, CDR1 is MGHDK and CDR2 is SYGVNS. CDR3 length: 16 residues. CDR3 DNA sequence: TGTGCCAGCAGTGCGATAGACAGATTTAGCACAGATACGCAGTATTTT. Protein product: CASSAIDRFSTDTQYF.

This clonotype was counted between two and nine times. V gene TRBV6-1 combines with J gene TRBJ2-5; unclear D gene. The CDR3 extends over 12 amino acids. With 2 bases removed from V and 5 bases from J, the gap between germline ends came to 6 bases. CDR1 MNHNS and CDR2 SASEGT come from the germline V gene. CDR3 coding DNA: TGTGCCAGCAGTGAAATCGGGGAGACCCAGTACTTC. Translation gives CASSEIGETQYF.

CDR3 coding DNA: TGTGCCAGCTCCAAGCATGGCCAGTACTACAATGAGCAGTTCTTC. Protein sequence: CASSKHGQYYNEQFF. The rearrangement joins TRBV3-1 to TRBJ2-1; no firm D call. Deletions cut 8 bases from V and 3 bases from J, with 17 bases between. Germline CDR1 LGHDT, CDR2 YNNKEL (reference sequence). This CDR3 region has 15 residues.

This clonotype was counted between two and nine times. The chain employs TRBV15 and TRBJ1-2; D remains ambiguous. Germline V lookup: CDR1 LNHNV, CDR2 YYDKDF (reference sequence). The CDR3 is 13 amino acids. The V gene lost 0 bases and the J gene lost 8 bases, with 10 bases spanning the gap. The CDR3 DNA reads as TGTGCCACCAGCAGAGATGCCCCGATCGGCTACACCTTC. It codes for CATSRDAPIGYTF.

V gene TRBV4-1 combines with J gene TRBJ2-1; no clear D. The CDR3 is 13 amino acids. V shed 2 bases and J shed 2 bases, with 4 bases lying between them. Germline CDR1 and CDR2: MGHRA and YSYEKL. The CDR3 is CASSQLTYNEQFF. The CDR3 nucleotides are TGCGCCAGCAGCCAACTTACCTACAATGAGCAGTTCTTC.

This clonotype was counted between two and nine times. This chain links TRBV20-1 with TRBJ2-7, with TRBD2 as a possible D gene (5 bases). Germline CDR1 and CDR2: DFQATT and SNEGSKA (reference sequence). The V and J ends lost 6 bases and 3 bases respectively, with 21 bases between them. CDR3 length: 15 residues. CDR3: CSATAPGNGIYEQYV. The CDR3 DNA follows: TGCAGTGCCACTGCACCGGGGAATGGCATCTACGAGCAGTACGTC.

This sequence joins TRBV3-1 and TRBJ1-5; D gene ambiguous. V lost 4 bases, J lost 5 bases, and 12 bases lay in between. The CDR3 has 14 residues. Germline V CDR1 and CDR2: LGHDT, YNNKEL (reference sequence). CDR3 nucleotides: TGTGCCAGCAGCCCATTTTCGAGCCATCAGCCCCAGCATTTT. Translating it yields CASSPFSSHQPQHF.

This clonotype was recorded a few times. This chain uses TRBV6-5 with TRBJ2-1; 8 bases agree with TRBD2. CDR1 and CDR2 from the germline V gene are MNHEY and SVGAGI. This CDR3 has 15 amino acids. V dropped 2 bases and J dropped 9; count of bases not matched to a gene: 9. The CDR3 protein is CASSYPLGAGGEQFF. DNA for the CDR3: TGTGCCAGCAGTTACCCCCTAGGGGCGGGGGGTGAGCAGTTCTTC.

This clonotype occurred a few times. The chain couples TRBV7-9 to TRBJ2-5; D is possibly TRBD1 (5 bases). CDR3 size: 14 residues. Trimming removed 5 bases at V and 1 base at J, with 11 bases between. Germline assignment: CDR1 SEHNR and CDR2 FQNEAQ (reference sequence). DNA of the CDR3: TGTGCCAGCAGCCGCGACAGCGTCCAAGAGACCCAGTACTTC. This codes for CASSRDSVQETQYF.

The sample holds a few counts of this clonotype. The chain combines TRBV2 with TRBJ2-1, with 9 nucleotides matching TRBD2. V shed 4 bases, J shed 7 bases, and the junction held 8 bases outside the gene matches. CDR1 and CDR2 (germline): SNHLY, FYNNEI. CDR3 size: 15 residues. CDR3: CASSVRGLAGNEQFF. The CDR3, as DNA: TGTGCCAGCAGTGTCAGGGGACTAGCAGGTAATGAGCAGTTCTTC. Variable domain in full (rest from reference TRBV2 and TRBJ2-1): EPEVTQTPSHQVTQMGQEVILRCVPISNHLYFYWYRQILGQKVEFLVSFYNNEISEKSEIFDDQFSVERPDGSNFTLKIRSTKLEDSAMYFCASSVRGLAGNEQFFGPGTRLTVL.

V and J are TRBV10-3 and TRBJ2-4; D gene uncertain. The CDR3 has 15 amino acids. V was pared by 2 bases and J by 0 bases, with 8 bases between. CDR1 and CDR2 from the germline V gene are ENHRY and SYGVKD. In nucleotides, the CDR3 is TGTGCCATCAGTGAGGATGAGCTAGCCAAAAACATTCAGTACTTC. This gives the protein CAISEDELAKNIQYF.

At least ten counts were recorded for this clonotype. CDR3 DNA sequence: TGCGCCAGCAGCGAGCCGTTGGGGACCGGGGAGCTGTTTTTT. Encoded protein: CASSEPLGTGELFF. V usage is TRBV5-1 and J usage is TRBJ2-2; D uncertain. Germline CDR1 SGHRS, CDR2 YFSETQ. The CDR3 sequence is 14 residues long. V shed 4 bases and J shed 5 bases, with 12 bases lying between them.